Included here is one T cell receptor (beta chain) sequence, with context. This sample was taken from a study of cytomegalovirus exposure and HLA in healthy donors. Amplification used 60 Vbeta primers and 13 Jbeta primers. TCRdb keeps only in-frame clones here, not all; method: immunoSEQ multiplex PCR. The sample lists 200,000 to 250,000 clones, roughly three quarters occurring once. V gave up 5 bases and J gave up 7 bases; unmatched junction bases: 5. The CDR3 totals 13 residues. Germline lookup yields CDR1 MNHEY and CDR2 SVGAGI. Material: PBMCs. This chain connects TRBV6-5 to TRBJ1-2, with 9 bases lining up with TRBD1. The receptor's source is a man over 45 in good health and CMV-seronegative. The CDR3 sequence is CASSPQGAGGYTF. The CDR3 DNA reads TGTGCCAGCAGTCCACAGGGGGCGGGTGGCTACACCTTC.